The clone carrying this T cell receptor beta chain was seen once. Its specificity is unknown. For each donor, at least one pre-ART and at least two post-ART PBMC samples were available. The sample is drawn from a study of long-term antiretroviral therapy in people with HIV. They ran version v3.0 of the immunoSEQ assay at survey level. A per-sample goal of about 35,000-50,000 T-cell genomes was targeted by sequencing. Profiled with immunoSEQ multiplex PCR; TCRdb holds only in-frame clones, not every one. This repertoire shows tens of thousands of clones, 95% found once; its top ten account for about 8%. The CDR3 length is 14 residues. The V and J ends lost 1 base and 4 bases, in that order; junction bases with no gene match: 1. Germline V gene lookup returns CDR1 MNHEY and CDR2 SMNVEV (reference sequence). The study, taken as a whole, reports: The study found narrower CDR3 length ranges in HIV repertoires than in controls.

V and J are TRBV27 and TRBJ1-1; 9 bases match TRBD1. Sequenced here: unsorted PBMCs, sampled 5.3 years after starting antiretroviral therapy. The sequence derives from a man in his thirties or forties with HIV. The CDR3 nucleotides read TGTGCCAGCAGTTTATGGGACAGGGCCACTGAAGCTTTCTTT. Protein: CASSLWDRATEAFF.